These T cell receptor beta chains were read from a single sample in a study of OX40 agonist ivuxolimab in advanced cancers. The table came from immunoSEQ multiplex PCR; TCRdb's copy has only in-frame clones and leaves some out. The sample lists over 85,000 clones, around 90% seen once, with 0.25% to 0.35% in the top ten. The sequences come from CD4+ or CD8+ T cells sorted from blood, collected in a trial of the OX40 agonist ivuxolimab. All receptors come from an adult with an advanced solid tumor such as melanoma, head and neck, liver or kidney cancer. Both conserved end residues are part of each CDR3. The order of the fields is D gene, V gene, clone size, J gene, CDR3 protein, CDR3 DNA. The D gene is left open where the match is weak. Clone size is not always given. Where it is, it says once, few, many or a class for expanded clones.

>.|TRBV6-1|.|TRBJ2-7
CASSEWGALPYEQYF
TGTGCCAGCAGTGAGTGGGGGGCGCTTCCCTACGAGCAGTACTTC
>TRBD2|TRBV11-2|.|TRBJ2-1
CASSTRTSGQYNEQFF
TGTGCCAGCAGCACCCGGACTAGCGGGCAGTACAATGAGCAGTTCTTC
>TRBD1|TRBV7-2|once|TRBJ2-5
CASTRDRQETQYF
TGTGCCAGTACCCGGGACAGGCAAGAGACCCAGTACTTC
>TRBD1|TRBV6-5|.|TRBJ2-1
CASRDRGHRNEQFF
TGTGCCAGCAGAGACAGGGGACATCGCAATGAGCAGTTCTTC
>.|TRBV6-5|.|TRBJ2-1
CASSNYNEQFF
TGTGCCAGCAGCAACTACAATGAGCAGTTCTTC
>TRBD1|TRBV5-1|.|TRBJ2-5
CASSSGTGKSETQYF
TGCGCCAGCAGCTCAGGGACAGGGAAATCAGAGACCCAGTACTTC
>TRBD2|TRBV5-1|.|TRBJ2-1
CASSFAGGGYNEQFF
TGCGCCAGCAGCTTTGCGGGAGGGGGCTACAATGAGCAGTTCTTC
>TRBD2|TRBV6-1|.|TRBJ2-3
CASKYAGVTDTQYF
TGTGCCAGCAAATACGCGGGAGTGACAGATACGCAGTATTTT
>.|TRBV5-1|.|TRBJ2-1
CASRFRESYNEQFF
TGCGCCAGCAGGTTCAGGGAGTCCTACAATGAGCAGTTCTTC
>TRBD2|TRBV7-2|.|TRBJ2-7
CASSIGPGLAGFTPYEQYF
TGTGCCAGCAGCATAGGCCCGGGACTAGCGGGATTTACTCCCTACGAGCAGTACTTC
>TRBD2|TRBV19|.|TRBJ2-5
CASSAYSGVQETQYF
TGTGCCAGTAGTGCCTATAGCGGGGTTCAAGAGACCCAGTACTTC
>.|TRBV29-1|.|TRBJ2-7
CSASRVGGAYEQYF
TGCAGCGCCAGCCGGGTCGGAGGGGCCTACGAGCAGTACTTC
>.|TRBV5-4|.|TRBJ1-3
CASSISGSGNTIYF
TGTGCCAGCAGCATCTCAGGGTCCGGAAACACCATATATTTT
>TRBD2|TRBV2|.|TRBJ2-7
CASSGKGGGSLKKYF
TGTGCCAGCAGTGGGAAGGGCGGCGGGAGCTTAAAGAAGTACTTC
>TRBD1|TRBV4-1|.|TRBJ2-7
CASSLRQGYEQYF
TGCGCCAGCAGCCTCAGACAGGGCTACGAGCAGTACTTC
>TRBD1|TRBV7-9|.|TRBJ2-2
CASSPGTGLNTGELFF
TGTGCCAGCAGCCCCGGGACAGGACTGAACACCGGGGAGCTGTTTTTT
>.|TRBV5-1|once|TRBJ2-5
CASSSKAGLGETQYF
TGCGCCAGCAGCTCCAAGGCGGGGCTGGGAGAGACCCAGTACTTC
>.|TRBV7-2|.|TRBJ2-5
CASSPTAETQYF
TGTGCCAGCAGCCCGACGGCGGAGACCCAGTACTTC
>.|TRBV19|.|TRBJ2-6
CASSIESGSGMGANVLTF
TGTGCCAGTAGTATAGAATCAGGGTCGGGAATGGGGGCCAACGTCCTGACTTTC
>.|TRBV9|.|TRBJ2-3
CASSAQLTGSNTQYF
TGTGCCAGCAGCGCCCAACTTACAGGGTCAAATACGCAGTATTTT
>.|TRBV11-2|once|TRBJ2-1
CASSQEPGLNEQFF
TGTGCCAGCAGCCAAGAGCCGGGACTCAATGAGCAGTTCTTC
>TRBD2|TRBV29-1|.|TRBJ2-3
CSVDGLAGGSDTQYF
TGCAGCGTTGATGGACTAGCGGGAGGGTCAGATACGCAGTATTTT
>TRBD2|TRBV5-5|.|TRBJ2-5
CASSLPSGRRGETQYF
TGTGCCAGCAGCCTTCCTAGCGGGAGGAGGGGAGAGACCCAGTACTTC
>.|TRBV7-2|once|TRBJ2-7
CASSSPRIGGRSYEQYF
TGTGCCAGCAGCTCCCCTCGGATCGGTGGGAGATCTTACGAGCAGTACTTC
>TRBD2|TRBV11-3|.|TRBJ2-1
CASSFEGGTYNEQFF
TGTGCCAGCAGCTTCGAGGGAGGGACTTACAATGAGCAGTTCTTC
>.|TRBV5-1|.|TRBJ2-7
CASSLVSGQPYEQYF
TGCGCCAGCAGCTTGGTCAGCGGACAGCCCTACGAGCAGTACTTC
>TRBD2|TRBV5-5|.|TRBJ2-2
CASSPWVAGAGTGELFF
TGTGCCAGCAGCCCCTGGGTAGCGGGAGCGGGCACCGGGGAGCTGTTTTTT
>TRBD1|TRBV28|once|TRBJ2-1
CASRPNTGGGSYNEQFF
TGTGCCAGCAGACCAAATACAGGGGGCGGCTCCTACAATGAGCAGTTCTTC
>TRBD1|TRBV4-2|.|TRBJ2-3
CASSQQGARDTDTQYF
TGTGCCAGCAGCCAACAGGGGGCGCGCGACACAGATACGCAGTATTTT
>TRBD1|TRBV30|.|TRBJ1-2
CAWSYAGGGYTF
TGTGCCTGGAGTTACGCAGGGGGCGGCTACACCTTC
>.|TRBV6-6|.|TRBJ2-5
CASQRGRYQETQYF
TGTGCCAGCCAGAGGGGACGATACCAAGAGACCCAGTACTTC
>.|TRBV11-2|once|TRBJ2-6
CASSLVPDKSGANVLTF
TGTGCCAGCAGCTTAGTTCCAGACAAATCTGGGGCCAACGTCCTGACTTTC
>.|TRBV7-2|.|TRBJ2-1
CASSLGGTSYNEQFF
TGTGCCAGCAGCTTAGGGGGGACATCGTACAATGAGCAGTTCTTC
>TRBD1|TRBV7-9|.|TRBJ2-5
CASSPINRDRGWETQYF
TGTGCCAGCAGCCCCATCAACCGGGACAGGGGTTGGGAGACCCAGTACTTC
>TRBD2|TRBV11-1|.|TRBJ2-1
CASSSNAPGTSGRDEQFF
TGTGCCAGCAGCTCAAACGCGCCCGGGACTAGCGGGAGGGATGAGCAGTTCTTC
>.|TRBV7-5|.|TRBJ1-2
CARTILAGRGPYGYTF
TGTGCCAGAACCATTTTAGCCGGTCGGGGGCCCTATGGCTACACCTTC
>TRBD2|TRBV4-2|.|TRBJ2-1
CASSREREGGYNEQFF
TGTGCCAGCAGCCGAGAGCGGGAGGGGGGTTACAATGAGCAGTTCTTC
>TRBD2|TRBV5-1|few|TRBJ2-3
CASSPGTSGFTDTQYF
TGCGCCAGCAGCCCTGGGACTAGCGGGTTCACAGATACGCAGTATTTT
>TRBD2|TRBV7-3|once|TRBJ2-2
CASSLYREGPGELFF
TGTGCCAGCAGCTTATACCGGGAGGGCCCCGGGGAGCTGTTTTTT
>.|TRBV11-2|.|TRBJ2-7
CASSTQTGTRYEQYF
TGTGCCAGCAGCACTCAAACTGGGACCCGCTACGAGCAGTACTTC
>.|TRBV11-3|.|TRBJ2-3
CASSLGSGESTDTQYF
TGTGCCAGCAGCTTAGGCTCGGGGGAGAGCACAGATACGCAGTATTTT
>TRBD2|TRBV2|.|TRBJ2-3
CASSESGRSDTQYF
TGTGCCAGCAGTGAGAGCGGGAGATCAGATACGCAGTATTTT